Here is one T cell receptor (beta chain) with its context. No antigen is known for it. Base qualities are not recorded, but no much larger clone differs from it by a single base. This specimen comes from a study of blood T cells in healthy people across ages (dated by TCRdb to between 2014 and 2017). A note on the overall study: In model experiments, roughly one uniquely barcoded TCR beta cDNA molecule per two T cells was captured by template switching. The study measured age-related changes in TCR beta repertoire diversity using deep sequencing normalized with unique cDNA molecular identifiers. The donors were split into four age groups: young (average 16 years), middle-aged (roughly 39), aged (around 67) and long-lived (under 85). Donors of different ages were randomly distributed across sequencing lanes to avoid experimental bias. The study analyzed two additional independent replicas of 1 million unique cDNA reads from the same blood draw for two donors, one aged 18 to 29 and one aged 80 or older. Findings and caveats that apply to the study as a whole: Because profiling used bulk unsorted PBMCs, naive and antigen-experienced compartments could not be compared conclusively. Observed TCR beta diversity correlated strongly with the percentage of naive T cells measured by flow cytometry. Estimates of total diversity based on one million sequenced T cells were regarded as lower bounds and as underestimates. Donor CMV infection status was unknown, potentially confounding age-related changes in expanded clonotypes. The long-lived group showed more naive CD4+ T cells, fewer expanded clones and increased TCR diversity than the aged group, suggesting age selection. Observed TCR beta diversity per million T cells fell roughly linearly with age, and a significant reduction was already apparent by age approximately 41.

The library was prepared using 5' RACE. TCRdb shows the sequencer as Illumina HiSeq 2500. A second about 6 to 11 cycle PCR used a sample-barcoded 5' primer and a J-beta primer mix. A unique molecular identifier was introduced onto each TCR beta cDNA molecule by a template-switch 5' adaptor carrying 12 random nucleotides. Each sample yielded at least 3 million CDR3-containing paired-end reads. All of the RNA was converted into first-strand cDNA using the Mint cDNA synthesis kit, with a TRBC-specific oligonucleotide serving as the primer. All cDNA was treated with uracil-DNA glycosylase and then went through a first 18-cycle PCR with the universal primers M1SS and BC2_uni_R. The authors processed their data as follows. For normalization, 1 million high-quality reads, each with a distinct molecular identifier, were randomly selected from each sample. Reads with shared molecular identifiers were discarded instead of being binned into consensus sequences. MiTCR, with a Q25 quality threshold and the strictest error-elimination algorithm, was used for CDR3 identification, clonotype clustering and error correction. A nonparametric unseen species model using Euler transformation provided a lower-bound estimate of total TCR beta diversity. TCRdb took the public reads, trimmed them with fastp at Q25, ran MiXCR for clone calling and kept in-frame beta chains. For every CDR3 protein sequence, its rows merge into one entry that carries the most common genes and DNA. The V and J calls here are based on TCRdb, not the publication. The sample contains about 680,000 distinct CDR3 sequences, 49% of them found a single time. The ten largest clonotypes hold roughly 31% of the sample.

Donors were roughly 40 systemically healthy Caucasian individuals from Russia aged roughly 6 to 95 years. Each donor gave ten milliliters of peripheral blood, collected into EDTA-treated Vacutainer tubes. PBMCs were isolated by Ficoll-Paque density-gradient centrifugation, with at least 6 million obtained per sample. Total RNA, at least 5.5 micrograms per sample, was extracted from PBMCs with Trizol reagent. For every donor, an aliquot of PBMCs went through flow cytometry to measure the percentages of naive CD45RAhigh/CD27high T cells. The sequence was collected from a woman aged 55-69 years in good health. The sample consisted of blood.

The sequenced DNA is TGTGCCAGCAGTTCACCCGCACAGGGGGCTCGCGAGCAGTACTTC. It encodes CASSSPAQGAREQYF. The chain is assembled from TRBV27 and TRBJ2-7, with TRBD1 identical over 9 junction bases. The CDR3 holds 15 amino acids from the cysteine to the phenylalanine. The DNA shown is the 45-base CDR3, in frame from base 1. The germline V and J ends show losses of 4 bases and 6 bases respectively, and no gene match explains 10 bases of the junction. The germline V gene (reference sequence) provides CDR1 MNHEY and CDR2 SMNVEV.